The 3 T cell receptor beta chains listed next were all sequenced from one sample in a study of cytomegalovirus exposure and HLA in healthy donors. PCR amplification relied on 60 Vbeta primers (plus 13 Jbeta primers). The repertoire was sequenced with immunoSEQ multiplex PCR; TCRdb's copy has only in-frame clones and lacks some. The table records just over 200,000 clones, approximately 79% of them present only once. The sample comprised PBMCs. All receptors derive from a man aged 50 to 59 in good health and CMV-seronegative.

The V call is TRBV5-6, the J call TRBJ2-4, with TRBD2 as a possible D gene (5 bases). The CDR3 consists of 13 residues. V lost 3 bases and J lost 7, with 11 bases in between. In germline, CDR1 is SGHDT, CDR2 YYEEEE. In DNA form, the CDR3 reads TGTGCCAGCAGCTCGGGGTTGGAGAACATTCAGTACTTC. Protein: CASSSGLENIQYF.

The table lists this clone with a count of one. In DNA form, the CDR3 reads TGCGCCAGCAGCGCAGGGACAGGGGATCTCTACGAGCAGTACTTC. Its protein product is CASSAGTGDLYEQYF. The chain employs TRBV5-1 and TRBJ2-7, with 10 nucleotides matching TRBD1. V shed 4 bases and J 3 bases; nucleotides not matched to a gene: 7. This CDR3 region has 15 residues. The germline CDR1 and CDR2 sequences are SGHRS and YFSETQ.

The chain is built from TRBV18 and TRBJ2-1; 8 bases are a match to TRBD2. The CDR3 has 16 residues. The germline V gene has CDR1 KGHSH and CDR2 LQKENI. Germline trimming cut 8 bases from V and 3 bases from J; bases unmatched to any gene: 12. The CDR3 bases are TGTGCCAGCAGGGGCACTAGCGGAACCTACTACAATGAGCAGTTCTTC. This codes for CASRGTSGTYYNEQFF.